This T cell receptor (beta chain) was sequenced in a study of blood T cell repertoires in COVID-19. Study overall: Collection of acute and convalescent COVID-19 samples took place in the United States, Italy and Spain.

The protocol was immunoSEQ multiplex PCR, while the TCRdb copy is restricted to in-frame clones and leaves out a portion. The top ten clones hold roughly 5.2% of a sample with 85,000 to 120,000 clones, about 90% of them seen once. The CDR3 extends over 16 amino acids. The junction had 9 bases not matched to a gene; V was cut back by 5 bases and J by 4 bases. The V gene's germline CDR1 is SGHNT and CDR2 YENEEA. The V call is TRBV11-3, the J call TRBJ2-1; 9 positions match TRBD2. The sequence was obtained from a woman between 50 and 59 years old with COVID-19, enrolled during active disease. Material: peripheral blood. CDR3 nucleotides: TGTGCCAGCAGCATGACCGGGACTAGCTCTTACAATGAGCAGTTCTTC. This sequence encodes CASSMTGTSSYNEQFF.